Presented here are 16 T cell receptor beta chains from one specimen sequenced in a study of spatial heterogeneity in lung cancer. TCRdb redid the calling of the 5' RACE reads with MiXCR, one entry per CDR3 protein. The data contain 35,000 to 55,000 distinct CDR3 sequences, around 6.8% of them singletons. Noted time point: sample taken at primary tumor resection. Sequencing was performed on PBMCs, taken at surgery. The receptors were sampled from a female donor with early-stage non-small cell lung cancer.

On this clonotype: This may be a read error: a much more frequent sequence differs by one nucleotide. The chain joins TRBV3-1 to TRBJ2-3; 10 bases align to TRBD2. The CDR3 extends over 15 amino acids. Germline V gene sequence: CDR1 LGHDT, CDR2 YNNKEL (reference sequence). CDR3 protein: CSSSPTSGSTDTQYF. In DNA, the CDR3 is TGTTCCAGCAGCCCGACTAGCGGGAGCACAGATACGCAGTATTTT.

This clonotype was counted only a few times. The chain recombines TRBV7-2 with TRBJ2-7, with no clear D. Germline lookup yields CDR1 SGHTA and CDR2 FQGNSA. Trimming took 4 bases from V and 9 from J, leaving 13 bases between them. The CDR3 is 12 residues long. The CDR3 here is CASSYTRPWQYF. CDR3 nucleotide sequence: TGTGCCAGCAGCTATACCAGACCGTGGCAGTACTTC.

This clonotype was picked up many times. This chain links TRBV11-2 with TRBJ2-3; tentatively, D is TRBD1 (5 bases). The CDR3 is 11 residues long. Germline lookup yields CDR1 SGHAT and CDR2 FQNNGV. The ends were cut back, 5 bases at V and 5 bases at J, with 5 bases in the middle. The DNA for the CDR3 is TGTGCCAGCAGCAGGGGAGATACGCAGTATTTT. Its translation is CASSRGDTQYF.

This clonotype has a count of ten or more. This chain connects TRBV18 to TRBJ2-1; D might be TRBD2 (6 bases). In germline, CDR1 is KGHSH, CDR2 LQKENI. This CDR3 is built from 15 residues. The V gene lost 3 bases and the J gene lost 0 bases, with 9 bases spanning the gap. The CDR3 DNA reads TGTGCCAGCTCACCCGGAGGGAGCTCCTACAATGAGCAGTTCTTC. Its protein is CASSPGGSSYNEQFF.

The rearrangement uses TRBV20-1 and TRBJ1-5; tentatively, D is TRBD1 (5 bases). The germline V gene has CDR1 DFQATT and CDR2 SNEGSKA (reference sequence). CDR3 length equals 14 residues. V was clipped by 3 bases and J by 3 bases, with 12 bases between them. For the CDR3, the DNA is TGCAGTGCTAGGACGGGGACGGCCAATCAGCCCCAGCATTTT. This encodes CSARTGTANQPQHF.

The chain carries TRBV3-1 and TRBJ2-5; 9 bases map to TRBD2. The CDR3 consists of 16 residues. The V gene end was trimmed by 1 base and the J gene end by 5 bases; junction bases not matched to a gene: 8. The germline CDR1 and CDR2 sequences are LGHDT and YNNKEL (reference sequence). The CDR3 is CASSQVLAGIGETQYF. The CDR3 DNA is TGTGCCAGCAGCCAAGTTCTAGCGGGGATCGGGGAGACCCAGTACTTC.

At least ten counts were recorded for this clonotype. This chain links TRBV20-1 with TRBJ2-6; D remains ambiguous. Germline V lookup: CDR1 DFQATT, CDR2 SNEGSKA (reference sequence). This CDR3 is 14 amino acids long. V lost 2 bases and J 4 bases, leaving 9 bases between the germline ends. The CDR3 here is CSARRSRGANVLTF. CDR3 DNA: TGCAGTGCTAGACGTAGCCGAGGGGCCAACGTCCTGACTTTC.

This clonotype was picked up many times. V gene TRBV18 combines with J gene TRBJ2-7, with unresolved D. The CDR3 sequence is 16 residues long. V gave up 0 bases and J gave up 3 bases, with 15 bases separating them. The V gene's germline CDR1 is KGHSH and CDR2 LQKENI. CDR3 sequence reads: CASSPPSTPMGYEQYF. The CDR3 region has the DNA TGTGCCAGCTCACCACCCTCAACCCCAATGGGCTACGAGCAGTACTTC.

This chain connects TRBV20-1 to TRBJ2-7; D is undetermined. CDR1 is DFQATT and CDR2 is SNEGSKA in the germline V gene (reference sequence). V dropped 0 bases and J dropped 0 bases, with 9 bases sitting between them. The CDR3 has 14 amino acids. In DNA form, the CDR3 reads TGCAGTGCTAGAGACTACCAAAGCTCCTACGAGCAGTACTTC. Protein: CSARDYQSSYEQYF.

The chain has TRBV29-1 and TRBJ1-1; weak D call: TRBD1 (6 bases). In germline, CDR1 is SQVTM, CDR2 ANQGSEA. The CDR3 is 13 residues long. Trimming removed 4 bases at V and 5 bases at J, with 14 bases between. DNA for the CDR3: TGCAGCGTTGGAGGAAGGACAGCGACTGAAGCTTTCTTT. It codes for CSVGGRTATEAFF.

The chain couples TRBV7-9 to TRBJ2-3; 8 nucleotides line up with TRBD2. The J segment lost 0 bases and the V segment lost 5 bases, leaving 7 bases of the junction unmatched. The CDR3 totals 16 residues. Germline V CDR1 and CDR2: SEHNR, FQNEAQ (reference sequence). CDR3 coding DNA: TGTGCCAGCAGCCGGACACTAGCGGAAAGCACAGATACGCAGTATTTT. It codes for CASSRTLAESTDTQYF.

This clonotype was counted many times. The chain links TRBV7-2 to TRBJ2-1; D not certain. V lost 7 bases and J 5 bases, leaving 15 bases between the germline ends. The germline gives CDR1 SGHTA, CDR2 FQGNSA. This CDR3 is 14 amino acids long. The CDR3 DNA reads TGTGCCAGCACCAAAGAATGGAGCGACAATGAGCAGTTCTTC. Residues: CASTKEWSDNEQFF.

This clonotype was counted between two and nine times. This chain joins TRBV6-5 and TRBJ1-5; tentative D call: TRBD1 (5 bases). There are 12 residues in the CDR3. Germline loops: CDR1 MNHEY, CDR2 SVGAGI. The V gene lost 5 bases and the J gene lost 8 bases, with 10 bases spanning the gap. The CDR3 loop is CASSPWGEPQHF. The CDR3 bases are TGTGCCAGCAGTCCCTGGGGGGAGCCCCAGCATTTT.

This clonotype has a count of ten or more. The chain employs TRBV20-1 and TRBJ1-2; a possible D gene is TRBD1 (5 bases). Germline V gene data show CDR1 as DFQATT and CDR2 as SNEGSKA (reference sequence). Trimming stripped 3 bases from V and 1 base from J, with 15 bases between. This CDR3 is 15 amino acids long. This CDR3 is CSASETGSFNYGYTF. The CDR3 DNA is TGCAGTGCTAGCGAAACAGGCTCTTTTAACTATGGCTACACCTTC.

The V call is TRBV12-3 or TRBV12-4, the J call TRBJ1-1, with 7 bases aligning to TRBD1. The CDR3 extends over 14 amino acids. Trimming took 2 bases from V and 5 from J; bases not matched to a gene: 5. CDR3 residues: CASSLPGGVTEAFF. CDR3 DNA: TGTGCCAGCAGTTTACCAGGGGGAGTTACTGAAGCTTTCTTT.

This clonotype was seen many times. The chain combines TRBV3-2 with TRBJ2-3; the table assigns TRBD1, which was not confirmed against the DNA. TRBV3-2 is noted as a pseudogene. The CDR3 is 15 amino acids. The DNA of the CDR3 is TGTGCCAGCAGCCAACCCCCTAGGAACGTGGATACGCAGTATTTT. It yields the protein CASSQPPRNVDTQYF.